The T cell receptor beta chain under discussion was sequenced for a study of T cells in Graves' hyperthyroidism and ophthalmopathy. A patient was excluded if there was uncontrolled infection, other autoimmune disease, pregnancy or lactation. Clinical symptoms, serum thyroxine, TRAb, thyroid ultrasound and orbital computed tomography informed diagnoses. Trimming stripped 0 bases from V and 7 bases from J, with 5 bases between. This CDR3 comprises 13 residues. Germline V gene data show CDR1 as SGHDT and CDR2 as YYEEEE. It was RNA transcripts that yielded the amplified TCR beta CDR3 regions. The primer set for the first-round RT-PCR of the TCR CDR3 was HTBI. TCRdb re-analysed the multiplex PCR reads in MiXCR, keeping a single row per CDR3 protein. The sample has about 500,000 distinct CDR3 sequences; 46% are singletons.

Sequencing input: peripheral blood or thyroid tissue (not recorded which). This clonotype originated in an adult woman with Graves' disease, either hyperthyroidism or ophthalmopathy (not recorded which). The chain combines TRBV5-6 with TRBJ1-6; D ambiguous. CDR3 amino acids: CASSLAPNSPLHF. CDR3 nucleotides: TGTGCCAGCAGCTTGGCCCCAAATTCACCCCTCCACTTT.